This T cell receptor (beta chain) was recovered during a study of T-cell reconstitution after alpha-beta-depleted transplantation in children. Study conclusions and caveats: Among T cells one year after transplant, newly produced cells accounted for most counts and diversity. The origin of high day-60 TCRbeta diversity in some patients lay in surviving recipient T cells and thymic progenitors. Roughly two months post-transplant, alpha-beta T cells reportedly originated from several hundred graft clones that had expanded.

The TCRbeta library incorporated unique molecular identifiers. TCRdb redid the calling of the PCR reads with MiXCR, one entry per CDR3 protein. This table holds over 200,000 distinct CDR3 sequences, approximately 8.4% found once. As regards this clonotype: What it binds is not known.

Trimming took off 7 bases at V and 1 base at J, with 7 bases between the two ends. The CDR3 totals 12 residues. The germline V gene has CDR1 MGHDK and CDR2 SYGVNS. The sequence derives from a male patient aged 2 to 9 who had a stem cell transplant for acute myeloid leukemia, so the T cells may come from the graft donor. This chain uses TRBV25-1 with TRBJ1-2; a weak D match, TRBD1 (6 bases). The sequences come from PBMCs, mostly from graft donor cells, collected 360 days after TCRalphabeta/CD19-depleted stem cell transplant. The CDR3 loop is CASTDSNYGYTF. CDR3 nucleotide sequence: TGTGCCAGCACGGACAGTAACTATGGCTACACCTTC.